This record looks at one TCR beta chain sequence and its context. As yet, its antigen is unknown. This specimen comes from a study of cytomegalovirus exposure and HLA in healthy donors. Findings of the study overall: In a later analysis, 16,951 TCR beta sequences were associated with HLA alleles at 0.05 false discovery rate. Rarity marked most TCR sequences, yet some public TCRs occurred in many donors. In a later analysis, compared with equally common non-associated chains, HLA-associated beta chains were more expanded.

In the PCR, 60 Vbeta and 13 Jbeta primers were used. The data were produced by immunoSEQ multiplex PCR, yet TCRdb's version contains in-frame clones alone and is incomplete. The sample holds roughly 140,000 clones, roughly three quarters seen once. Sequencing was carried out using PBMCs. This receptor was obtained from a female donor in good health and CMV-seronegative.

CDR3 sequence reads: CASSEGGSDTQYF. The CDR3 DNA reads TGCGCCAGCAGTGAGGGGGGGTCAGATACGCAGTATTTT. This sequence joins TRBV10-1 and TRBJ2-3; D is perhaps TRBD2 (6 bases). The CDR3 runs to 13 residues. The ends were cut back, 2 bases at V and 4 bases at J, with 7 bases in the middle. The germline CDR1 and CDR2 sequences are WNHNN and SYGVQD (reference sequence).